This TCR beta chain was sequenced for a study of T cell responses to AZD1222 COVID-19 vaccine. Study results and limitations: A mostly white British donor set with more females was recruited, and clonal diversity was possibly underestimated.

For this clone: Antigen unknown.

Assay used: immunoSEQ multiplex PCR; TCRdb lists only in-frame clones, some missing. This table has about 110,000 clones, 70% to 90% appearing once. V shed 6 bases and J shed 0 bases, with 9 bases lying between them. The germline CDR1 and CDR2 sequences are MDHEN and SYDVKM. The CDR3 runs 13 residues. The TCR was taken from an adult who received the AZD1222 COVID-19 vaccine. The starting material was peripheral blood, obtained 28 days after the second AZD1222 dose. The chain carries TRBV28 and TRBJ2-7, with unresolved D. The chain's CDR3 is CASSLQRSYEQYF. The CDR3 DNA reads TGTGCCAGCAGCCTCCAGCGCTCCTACGAGCAGTACTTC.